Detailed here is one T cell receptor (beta chain). Its antigen is as yet unknown. These data belong to a study of T cell repertoires in cytomegalovirus infection. Study context: CMV epitopes that were recently identified and HLA-C-restricted were used alongside well-studied HLA-B-restricted ones. It was the public TCR beta signatures that indicated both CMV infection and matching HLA type. Whole-study results and caveats: There were HLA-C-restricted CMV-specific TCR beta clonotypes dominating the ex vivo response.

CDR3 size: 16 residues. Germline V gives CDR1 SGHTA, CDR2 FQGNSA. The V and J ends lost 4 bases and 2 bases, in that order; junction bases with no gene match: 9. MiXCR, applied by TCRdb to the reads, yields one record per CDR3 protein. The sample includes about 280,000 distinct CDR3 sequences, roughly a fifth of them seen just once. The sample here was cultured PBMCs, taken from culture after CMV antigen stimulation. V gene TRBV7-2 combines with J gene TRBJ2-3; 7 bases are shared with TRBD2. The origin of this receptor is a human donor in good health (CMV status not recorded). Some clones in this sample may be carry-over from other donors' samples. CDR3 residues: CASSSPGTTYTDTQYF. Here the CDR3 DNA reads TGTGCCAGCAGCTCTCCTGGGACTACTTACACAGATACGCAGTATTTT.